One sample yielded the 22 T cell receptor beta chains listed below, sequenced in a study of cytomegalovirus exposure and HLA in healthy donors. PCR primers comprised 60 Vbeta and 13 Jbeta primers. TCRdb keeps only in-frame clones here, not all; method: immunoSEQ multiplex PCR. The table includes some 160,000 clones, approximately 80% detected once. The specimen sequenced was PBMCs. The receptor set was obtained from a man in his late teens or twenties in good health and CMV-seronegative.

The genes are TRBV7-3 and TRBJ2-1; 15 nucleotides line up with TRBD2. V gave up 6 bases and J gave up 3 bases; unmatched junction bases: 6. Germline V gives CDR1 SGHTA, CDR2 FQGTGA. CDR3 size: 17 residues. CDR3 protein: CASSSGLAGGVYNEQFF. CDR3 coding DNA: TGTGCCAGCAGTTCGGGACTAGCGGGAGGAGTCTACAATGAGCAGTTCTTC.

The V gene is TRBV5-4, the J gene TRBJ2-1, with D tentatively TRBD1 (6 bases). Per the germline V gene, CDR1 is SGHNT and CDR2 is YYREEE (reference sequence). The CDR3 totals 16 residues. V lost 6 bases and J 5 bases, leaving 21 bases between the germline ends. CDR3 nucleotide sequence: TGTGCCAGCAACAAACAGGGCGGGCAGGTAGACAATGAGCAGTTCTTC. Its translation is CASNKQGGQVDNEQFF.

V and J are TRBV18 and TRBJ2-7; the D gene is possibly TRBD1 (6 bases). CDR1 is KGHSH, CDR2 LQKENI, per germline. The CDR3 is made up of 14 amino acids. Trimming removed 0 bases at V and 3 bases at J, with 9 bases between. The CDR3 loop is CASSPPSGVYEQYF. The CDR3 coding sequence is TGTGCCAGCTCACCACCTTCAGGGGTCTACGAGCAGTACTTC.

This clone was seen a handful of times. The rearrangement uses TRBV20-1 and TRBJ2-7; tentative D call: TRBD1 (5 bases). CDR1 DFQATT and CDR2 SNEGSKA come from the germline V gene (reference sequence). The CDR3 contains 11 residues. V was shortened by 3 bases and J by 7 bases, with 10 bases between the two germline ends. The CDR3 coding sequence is TGCAGTGCTAGCAGGGTTAGGGAGCAGTACTTC. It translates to CSASRVREQYF.

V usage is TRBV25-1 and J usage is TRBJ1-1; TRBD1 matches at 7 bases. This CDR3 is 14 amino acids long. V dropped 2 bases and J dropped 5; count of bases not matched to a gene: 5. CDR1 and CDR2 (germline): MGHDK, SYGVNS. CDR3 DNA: TGTGCCAGCAGTGAACCGACAGGGAGGACTGAAGCTTTCTTT. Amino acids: CASSEPTGRTEAFF.

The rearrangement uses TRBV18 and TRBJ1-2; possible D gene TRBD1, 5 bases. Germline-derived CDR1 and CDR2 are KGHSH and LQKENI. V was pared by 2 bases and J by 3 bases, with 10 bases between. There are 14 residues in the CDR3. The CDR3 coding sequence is TGTGCCAGCTCACCAAATCAGGGATACTATGGCTACACCTTC. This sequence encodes CASSPNQGYYGYTF.

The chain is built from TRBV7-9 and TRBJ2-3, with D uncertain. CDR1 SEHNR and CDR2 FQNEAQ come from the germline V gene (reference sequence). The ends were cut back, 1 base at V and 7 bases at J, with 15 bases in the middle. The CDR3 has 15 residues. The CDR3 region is CASSLGDPPVNTQYF. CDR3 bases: TGTGCCAGCAGCTTAGGTGATCCCCCGGTAAATACGCAGTATTTT.

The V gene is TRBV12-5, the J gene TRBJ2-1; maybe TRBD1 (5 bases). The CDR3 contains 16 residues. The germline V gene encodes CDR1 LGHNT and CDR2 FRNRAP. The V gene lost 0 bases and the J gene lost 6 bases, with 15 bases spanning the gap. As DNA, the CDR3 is TGTGCTAGTGGTTTGGTAGTCCAGGGTACCGCCAATGAGCAGTTCTTC. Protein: CASGLVVQGTANEQFF.

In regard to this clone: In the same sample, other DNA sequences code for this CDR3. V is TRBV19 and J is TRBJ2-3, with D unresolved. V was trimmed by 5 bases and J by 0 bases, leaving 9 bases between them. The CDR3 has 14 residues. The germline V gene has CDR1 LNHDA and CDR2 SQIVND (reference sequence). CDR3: CASSSGTSTDTQYF. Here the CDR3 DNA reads TGTGCCAGTAGTTCAGGTACCAGCACAGATACGCAGTATTTT. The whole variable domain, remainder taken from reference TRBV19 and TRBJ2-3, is DGGITQSPKYLFRKEGQNVTLSCEQNLNHDAMYWYRQDPGQGLRLIYYSQIVNDFQKGDIAEGYSVSREKKESFPLTVTSAQKNPTAFYLCASSSGTSTDTQYFGPGTRLTVL.

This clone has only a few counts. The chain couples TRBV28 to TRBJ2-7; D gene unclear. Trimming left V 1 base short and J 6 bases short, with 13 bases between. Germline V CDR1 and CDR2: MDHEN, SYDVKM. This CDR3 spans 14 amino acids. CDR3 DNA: TGTGCCAGCAGTTTATCTGACGCTGGCGGCGAGCAGTACTTC. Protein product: CASSLSDAGGEQYF.

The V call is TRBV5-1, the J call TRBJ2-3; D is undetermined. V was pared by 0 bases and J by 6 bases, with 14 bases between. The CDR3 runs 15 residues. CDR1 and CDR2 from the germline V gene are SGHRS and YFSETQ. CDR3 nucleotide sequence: TGCGCCAGCAGCTTGGAGTTGTTGGGCGCCGATACGCAGTATTTT. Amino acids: CASSLELLGADTQYF. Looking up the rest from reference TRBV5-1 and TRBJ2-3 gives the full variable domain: KAGVTQTPRYLIKTRGQQVTLSCSPISGHRSVSWYQQTPGQGLQFLFEYFSETQRNKGNFPGRFSGRQFSNSRSEMNVSTLELGDSALYLCASSLELLGADTQYFGPGTRLTVL.

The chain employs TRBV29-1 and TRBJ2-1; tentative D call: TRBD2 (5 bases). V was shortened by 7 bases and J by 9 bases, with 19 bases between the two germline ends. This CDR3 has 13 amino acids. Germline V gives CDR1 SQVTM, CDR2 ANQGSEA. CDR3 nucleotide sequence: TGCAGCGCCGGAGATGGGAGAAGCGTTGAGCAGTTCTTC. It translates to CSAGDGRSVEQFF.

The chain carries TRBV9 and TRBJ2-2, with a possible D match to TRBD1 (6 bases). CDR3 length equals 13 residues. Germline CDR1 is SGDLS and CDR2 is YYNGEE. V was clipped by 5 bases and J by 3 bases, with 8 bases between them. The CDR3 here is CASRRQDTGELFF. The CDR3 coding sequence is TGTGCCAGCAGGAGACAGGACACCGGGGAGCTGTTTTTT.

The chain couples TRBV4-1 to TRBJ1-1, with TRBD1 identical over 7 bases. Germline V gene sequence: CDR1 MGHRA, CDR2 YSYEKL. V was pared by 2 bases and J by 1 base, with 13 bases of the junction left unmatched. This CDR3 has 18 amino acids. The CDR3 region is CASSQRDRELPPNTEAFF. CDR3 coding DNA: TGCGCCAGCAGCCAACGCGACAGGGAACTTCCCCCGAACACTGAAGCTTTCTTT.

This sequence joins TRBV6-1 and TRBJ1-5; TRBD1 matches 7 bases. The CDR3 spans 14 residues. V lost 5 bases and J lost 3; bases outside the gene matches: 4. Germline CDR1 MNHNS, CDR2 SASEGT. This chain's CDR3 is CASSSDRDNQPQHF. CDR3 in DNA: TGTGCCAGCAGTTCAGACAGGGACAATCAGCCCCAGCATTTT.

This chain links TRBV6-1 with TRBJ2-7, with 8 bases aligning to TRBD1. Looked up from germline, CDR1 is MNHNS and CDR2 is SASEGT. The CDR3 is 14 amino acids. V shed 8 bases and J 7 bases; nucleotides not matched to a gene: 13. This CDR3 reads CASGNRGNVGEQYF. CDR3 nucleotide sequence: TGTGCCAGCGGAAACAGGGGGAACGTGGGGGAGCAGTACTTC.

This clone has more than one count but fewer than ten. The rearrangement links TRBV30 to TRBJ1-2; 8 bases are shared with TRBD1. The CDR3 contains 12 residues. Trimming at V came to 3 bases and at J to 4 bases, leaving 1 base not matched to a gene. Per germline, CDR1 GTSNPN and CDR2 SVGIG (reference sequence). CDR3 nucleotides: TGTGCCTGGAGGGGACAGGCCTATGGCTACACCTTC. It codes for CAWRGQAYGYTF.

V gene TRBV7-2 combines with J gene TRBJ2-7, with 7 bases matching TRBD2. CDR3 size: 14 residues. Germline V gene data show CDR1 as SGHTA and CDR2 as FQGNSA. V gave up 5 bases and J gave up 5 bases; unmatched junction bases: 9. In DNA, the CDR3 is TGTGCCAGCAGCCGCGGGAGTTACGTGGACGAGCAGTACTTC. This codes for CASSRGSYVDEQYF. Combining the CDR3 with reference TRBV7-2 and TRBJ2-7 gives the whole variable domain GAGVSQSPSNKVTEKGKDVELRCDPISGHTALYWYRQSLGQGLEFLIYFQGNSAPDKSGLPSDRFSAERTGGSVSTLTIQRTQQEDSAVYLCASSRGSYVDEQYFGPGTRLTVT.

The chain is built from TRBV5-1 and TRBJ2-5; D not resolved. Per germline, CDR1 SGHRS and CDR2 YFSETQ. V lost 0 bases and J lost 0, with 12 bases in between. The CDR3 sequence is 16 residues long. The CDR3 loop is CASSLGPTSYQETQYF. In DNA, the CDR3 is TGCGCCAGCAGCTTGGGGCCGACATCGTACCAAGAGACCCAGTACTTC.

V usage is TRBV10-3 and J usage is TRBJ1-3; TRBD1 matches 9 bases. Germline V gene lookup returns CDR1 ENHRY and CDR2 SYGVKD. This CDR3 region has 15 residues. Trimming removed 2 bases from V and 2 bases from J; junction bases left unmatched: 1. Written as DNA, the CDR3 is TGTGCCATCAGTGAGCGGGACAGGGCTGGAAACACCATATATTTT. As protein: CAISERDRAGNTIYF.

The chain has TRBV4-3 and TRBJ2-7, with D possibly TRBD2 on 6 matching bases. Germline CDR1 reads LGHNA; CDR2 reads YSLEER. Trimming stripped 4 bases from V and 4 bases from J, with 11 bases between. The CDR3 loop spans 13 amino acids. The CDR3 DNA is TGCGCCAGCAGCCGGGAGGTGGAGTACGAGCAGTACTTC. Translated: CASSREVEYEQYF.

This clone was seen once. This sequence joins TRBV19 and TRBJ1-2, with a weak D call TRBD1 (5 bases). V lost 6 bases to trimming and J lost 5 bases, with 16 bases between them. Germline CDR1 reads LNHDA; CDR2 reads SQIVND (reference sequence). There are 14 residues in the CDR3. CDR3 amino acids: CASSLTGDGYGYTF. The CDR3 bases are TGTGCCAGTAGCCTTACGGGGGATGGTTATGGCTACACCTTC.